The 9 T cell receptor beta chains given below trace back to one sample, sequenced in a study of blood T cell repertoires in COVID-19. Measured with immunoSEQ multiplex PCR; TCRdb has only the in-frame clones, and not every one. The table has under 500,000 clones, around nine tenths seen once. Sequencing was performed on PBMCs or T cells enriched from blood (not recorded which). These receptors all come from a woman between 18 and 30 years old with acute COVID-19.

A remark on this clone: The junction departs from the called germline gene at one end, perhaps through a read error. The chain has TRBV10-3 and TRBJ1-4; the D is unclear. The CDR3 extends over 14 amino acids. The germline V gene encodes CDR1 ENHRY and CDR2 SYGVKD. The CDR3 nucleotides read TGTGCCATCAGTGATATTCGCCCTAACGAAAAACTGTTTTTT. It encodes CAISDIRPNEKLFF.

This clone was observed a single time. The CDR3 sequence: CASSPGTGTDEKLFF. CDR3 DNA sequence: TGTGCCAGCTCACCGGGTACCGGGACAGATGAAAAACTGTTTTTT. The chain couples TRBV18 to TRBJ1-4; TRBD1 matches 7 bases. CDR3 length equals 15 residues. CDR1 is KGHSH and CDR2 is LQKENI in the germline V gene. The V and J ends lost 3 bases and 6 bases, in that order; junction bases with no gene match: 7.

The CDR3 sequence is CASSLRETQYF. CDR3 DNA sequence: TGCGCCAGCAGCCTTCGAGAGACCCAGTACTTC. The genes are TRBV5-1 and TRBJ2-5; D remains ambiguous. Trimming left V 4 bases short and J 4 bases short, with 5 bases between. The CDR3 covers 11 residues. CDR1 and CDR2 from the germline V gene are SGHRS and YFSETQ.

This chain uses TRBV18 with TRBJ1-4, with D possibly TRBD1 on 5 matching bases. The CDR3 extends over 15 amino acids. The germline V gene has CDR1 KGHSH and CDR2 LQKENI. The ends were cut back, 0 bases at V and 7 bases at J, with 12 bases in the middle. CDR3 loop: CASSPPAGFGEKLFF. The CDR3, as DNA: TGTGCCAGCTCACCACCGGCAGGGTTTGGTGAAAAACTGTTTTTT.

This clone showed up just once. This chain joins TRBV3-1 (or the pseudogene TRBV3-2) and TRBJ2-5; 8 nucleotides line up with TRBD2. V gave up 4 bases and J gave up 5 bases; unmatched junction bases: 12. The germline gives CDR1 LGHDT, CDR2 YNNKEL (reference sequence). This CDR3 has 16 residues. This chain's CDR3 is CASSPTSGSRRETQYF. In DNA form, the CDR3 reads TGTGCCAGCAGCCCGACGAGCGGGAGCCGAAGGGAGACCCAGTACTTC.

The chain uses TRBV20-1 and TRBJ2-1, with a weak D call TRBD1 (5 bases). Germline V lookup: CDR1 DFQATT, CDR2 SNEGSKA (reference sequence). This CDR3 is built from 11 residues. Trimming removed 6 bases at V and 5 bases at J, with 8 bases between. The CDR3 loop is CSATTDNEQFF. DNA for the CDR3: TGCAGTGCAACGACAGACAATGAGCAGTTCTTC.

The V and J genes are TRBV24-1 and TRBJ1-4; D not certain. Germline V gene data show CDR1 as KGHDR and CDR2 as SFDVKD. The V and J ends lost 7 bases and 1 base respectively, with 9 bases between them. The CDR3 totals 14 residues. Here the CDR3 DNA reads TGTGCCACCAGCGAGCGAGGAACTAATGAAAAACTGTTTTTT. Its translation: CATSERGTNEKLFF.

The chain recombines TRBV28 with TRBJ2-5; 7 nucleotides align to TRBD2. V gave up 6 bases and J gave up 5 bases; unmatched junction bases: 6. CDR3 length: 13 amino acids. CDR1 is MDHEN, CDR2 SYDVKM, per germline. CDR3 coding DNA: TGTGCCAGCAGGAATAGCGGGTATGAGACCCAGTACTTC. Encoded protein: CASRNSGYETQYF.

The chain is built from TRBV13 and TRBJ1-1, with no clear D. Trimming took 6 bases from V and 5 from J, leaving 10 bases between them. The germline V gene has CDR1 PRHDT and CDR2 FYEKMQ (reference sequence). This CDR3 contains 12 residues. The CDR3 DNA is TGTGCCAGCAGTGAAGGGAGTACTGAAGCTTTCTTT. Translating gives CASSEGSTEAFF.